This T cell receptor beta chain was identified during a study of T cell responses to AZD1222 COVID-19 vaccine. Using immunoSEQ multiplex PCR, the repertoire was profiled, and TCRdb retains in-frame clones only, with some absent. The data show 150,000 to 180,000 clones, 88% seen once. With 4 bases removed from V and 0 bases from J, the gap between germline ends came to 6 bases. Looked up from germline, CDR1 is KGHSH and CDR2 is LQKENI. The CDR3 is 13 residues long. This clone was counted once. Sequences were derived from peripheral blood, sampled on day 0 of AZD1222 vaccination. The chain uses TRBV18 and TRBJ2-5, with D uncertain. The source is an adult in good health. The chain's CDR3 is CASSLNHQETQYF. As DNA, the CDR3 is TGTGCCAGCTCACTAAACCACCAAGAGACCCAGTACTTC.